What follows are 24 T cell receptor beta chains derived from one specimen sequenced in a study of technical replicates of blood from a handful of donors. Produced via immunoSEQ multiplex PCR; TCRdb's table is partial and in-frame only. The sample shows 75,000 to 80,000 clones, 85% to 95% of them seen only once. Sequenced material: T cells isolated from PBMCs. The receptor set was obtained from a human donor in good health.

The chain uses TRBV9 and TRBJ1-2, with no clear D. The CDR3 sequence is 12 residues long. CDR1 is SGDLS and CDR2 is YYNGEE in the germline V gene. Trimming took 3 bases from V and 7 from J, leaving 10 bases between them. CDR3: CASSALNPGYTF. The CDR3 nucleotides read TGTGCCAGCAGCGCCCTAAACCCTGGCTACACCTTC.

The gene calls are TRBV7-3 and TRBJ2-7; possibly TRBD1 for D (7 bases). With 5 bases removed from V and 6 bases from J, the gap between germline ends came to 23 bases. Germline V gene data show CDR1 as SGHTA and CDR2 as FQGTGA. This CDR3 has 16 residues. Written as DNA, the CDR3 is TGTGCCAGCAGCCCCGCCGCGGGGCAGGGGGTTATCGAGCAGTACTTC. Translation gives CASSPAAGQGVIEQYF.

The chain carries TRBV5-4 and TRBJ2-1; 8 bases agree with TRBD2. Germline lookup yields CDR1 SGHNT and CDR2 YYREEE (reference sequence). The CDR3 is made up of 16 amino acids. The ends lost 2 bases at V and 5 bases at J; junction bases unmatched: 9. CDR3 region: CASSFSEREIHNEQFF. The CDR3 nucleotides read TGTGCCAGCAGCTTCTCCGAGCGGGAGATCCACAATGAGCAGTTCTTC.

The chain couples TRBV9 to TRBJ1-2; no definite D call. This CDR3 comprises 15 residues. With 0 bases removed from V and 0 bases from J, the gap between germline ends came to 9 bases. Germline values: CDR1 SGDLS, CDR2 YYNGEE. The CDR3 reads CASSVGAPANYGYTF. CDR3 DNA: TGTGCCAGCAGCGTAGGGGCCCCAGCTAACTATGGCTACACCTTC.

This chain joins TRBV7-2 and TRBJ2-7; TRBD2 aligns across 7 bases. Germline V gives CDR1 SGHTA, CDR2 FQGNSA. After removal of 5 bases from V and 1 base from J, the junction contained 8 bases not matched to a gene. The CDR3 is 15 residues long. CDR3 bases: TGTGCCAGCAGCCCCCTAGCGGTCTCTTCCTACGAGCAGTACTTC. Translation gives CASSPLAVSSYEQYF.

V gene TRBV7-3 combines with J gene TRBJ2-1; D gene ambiguous. The CDR3 consists of 15 residues. Trimming took off 2 bases at V and 0 bases at J, with 8 bases between the two ends. Germline V gene sequence: CDR1 SGHTA, CDR2 FQGTGA. CDR3 in amino acids: CASSLWASSYNEQFF. CDR3 in DNA: TGTGCCAGCAGCTTATGGGCGAGCTCCTACAATGAGCAGTTCTTC. Combining the CDR3 with reference TRBV7-3 and TRBJ2-1 gives the whole variable domain GAGVSQTPSNKVTEKGKYVELRCDPISGHTALYWYRQSLGQGPEFLIYFQGTGAADDSGLPNDRFFAVRPEGSVSTLKIQRTERGDSAVYLCASSLWASSYNEQFFGPGTRLTVL.

The chain combines TRBV5-1 with TRBJ2-1; D is perhaps TRBD1 (6 bases). Germline V gives CDR1 SGHRS, CDR2 YFSETQ. The CDR3 has 16 amino acids. V was trimmed by 0 bases and J by 0 bases, leaving 10 bases between them. CDR3 nucleotides: TGCGCCAGCAGCTTGGTAGGACAGAGCTCCTACAATGAGCAGTTCTTC. Protein product: CASSLVGQSSYNEQFF.

The chain uses TRBV2 and TRBJ1-5; the D is unclear. Trimming pared 6 bases from V and 5 bases from J, leaving 8 bases between. Germline V gene lookup returns CDR1 SNHLY and CDR2 FYNNEI. The CDR3 covers 12 residues. The CDR3 spells CASSFGDQPQHF. CDR3 coding DNA: TGTGCCAGCAGCTTCGGGGATCAGCCCCAGCATTTT.

This rearrangement joins TRBV4-3 to TRBJ2-3, with TRBD2 matching 9 bases. Per the germline V gene, CDR1 is LGHNA and CDR2 is YSLEER. The CDR3 runs to 20 residues. The ends lost 0 bases at V and 0 bases at J; junction bases unmatched: 13. In DNA, the CDR3 is TGCGCCAGCAGCCAAGAACCTGTCGTTAGCGGGAGATATAGCACAGATACGCAGTATTTT. Protein: CASSQEPVVSGRYSTDTQYF.

This clone appeared a single time. The rearrangement joins TRBV19 to TRBJ2-1, with 11 bases aligning to TRBD2. The CDR3 totals 15 residues. The junction had 5 bases not matched to a gene; V was cut back by 3 bases and J by 7 bases. CDR1 is LNHDA and CDR2 is SQIVND in the germline V gene (reference sequence). CDR3 DNA sequence: TGTGCCAGTAGTATGATAGCGGGAGGGCCAAATGAGCAGTTCTTC. It encodes CASSMIAGGPNEQFF.

J is TRBJ2-3 and V is TRBV30; 11 bases match TRBD2. V gave up 0 bases and J gave up 3 bases; unmatched junction bases: 2. Germline V CDR1 and CDR2: GTSNPN, SVGIG (reference sequence). CDR3 size: 15 residues. The CDR3 spells CAWSVLAGATDTQYF. CDR3 nucleotides: TGTGCCTGGAGTGTACTAGCGGGAGCTACAGATACGCAGTATTTT.

The chain has TRBV30 and TRBJ2-7; 7 bases are shared with TRBD1. V was clipped by 2 bases and J by 3 bases; unmatched bases: 4. Germline values: CDR1 GTSNPN, CDR2 SVGIG (reference sequence). There are 13 residues in the CDR3. CDR3 DNA: TGTGCCTGGAGTATCAGACAGGGCTACGAGCAGTACTTC. Translation: CAWSIRQGYEQYF.

The V gene is TRBV29-1, the J gene TRBJ2-1; TRBD2 agrees at 10 bases. CDR1 is SQVTM, CDR2 ANQGSEA, per germline. The CDR3 runs to 14 residues. J was trimmed by 2 bases and V by 6 bases; bases with no gene match: 4. The CDR3 sequence is CSVFGLAAYNEQFF. CDR3 nucleotides: TGCAGCGTCTTCGGACTAGCGGCCTACAATGAGCAGTTCTTC.

To note about this clone: An end of the junction does not agree with germline; a read error may underlie this. Additional DNA sequences in this sample encode the identical CDR3. This chain uses TRBV6-5 with TRBJ2-7, with 9 positions matching TRBD1. Germline V gene data show CDR1 as MNHEY and CDR2 as SVGAGI. The CDR3 spans 14 residues. The CDR3, as DNA: TGTGCCAGCAGTTTGACAGGGGGATTATACGAGCAGTATTTC. Translated, it gives CASSLTGGLYEQYF.

For the CDR3, the DNA is TGTGCCAGTAGTATAGCACAGAGAGTAGGAAACACCATATATTTT. As protein: CASSIAQRVGNTIYF. V usage is TRBV19 and J usage is TRBJ1-3; no clear D. Per germline, CDR1 LNHDA and CDR2 SQIVND (reference sequence). With 1 base removed from V and 4 bases from J, the gap between germline ends came to 11 bases. CDR3 length: 15 amino acids.

This clone has a single count. The chain recombines TRBV5-5 with TRBJ2-7, with D maybe TRBD2 (6 bases). The V gene lost 1 base and the J gene lost 2 bases, with 16 bases spanning the gap. The CDR3 loop spans 16 amino acids. The germline gives CDR1 SGHKS, CDR2 YYEKEE (reference sequence). CDR3 nucleotides: TGTGCCAGCAGCTTGTATCAGCGACTAGACACCTACGAGCAGTACTTC. Translating gives CASSLYQRLDTYEQYF.

V and J are TRBV6-5 and TRBJ1-1, with D possibly TRBD1 on 6 matching bases. Looked up from germline, CDR1 is MNHEY and CDR2 is SVGAGI. V dropped 4 bases and J dropped 2 bases, with 14 bases sitting between them. The CDR3 has 15 amino acids. The CDR3, as DNA: TGTGCCAGCAGTTCCCCGGGACACCCTAACACTGAAGCTTTCTTT. Residues: CASSSPGHPNTEAFF.

This sequence joins TRBV12-5 and TRBJ2-1, with D tentatively TRBD2 (5 bases). V was trimmed by 1 base and J by 8 bases, leaving 21 bases between them. The CDR3 totals 17 residues. Germline V CDR1 and CDR2: LGHNT, FRNRAP. As DNA, the CDR3 is TGTGCTAGTGGTTTGGATTCAGGAATCGCTTGGCGGGATGAGCAGTTCTTC. This translates into CASGLDSGIAWRDEQFF.

The V gene is TRBV9, the J gene TRBJ2-3; 12 bases map to TRBD2. This CDR3 has 15 amino acids. The germline V gene encodes CDR1 SGDLS and CDR2 YYNGEE. The trim removed 0 bases at V and 5 bases at J, leaving 1 base unmatched. CDR3 sequence reads: CASSVEGLAGDTQYF. In DNA, the CDR3 is TGTGCCAGCAGCGTAGAGGGACTAGCGGGAGATACGCAGTATTTT.

CDR3 sequence reads: CASSSGTSGRALVDTQYF. DNA of the CDR3: TGTGCCAGCAGCTCTGGGACTAGCGGGAGGGCCCTGGTAGATACGCAGTATTTT. This rearrangement joins TRBV7-3 to TRBJ2-3; TRBD2 aligns across 16 bases. CDR1 and CDR2 from the germline V gene are SGHTA and FQGTGA. This CDR3 contains 18 residues. V trimming: 4 bases; J trimming: 5 bases; junction bases outside the gene matches: 9.

V gene TRBV27 combines with J gene TRBJ2-7, with 7 bases lining up with TRBD1. Trimming cost V 5 bases and J 12 bases; bases outside gene matches: 13. Germline CDR1 and CDR2: MNHEY and SMNVEV (reference sequence). The CDR3 runs 13 residues. Here the CDR3 reads CASSLETGMYLYF. The CDR3, as DNA: TGTGCCAGCAGTCTAGAGACAGGGATGTATCTGTACTTC.

The chain has TRBV7-6 and TRBJ2-7; D ambiguous. CDR1 is SGHVS, CDR2 FNYEAQ, per germline. The CDR3 consists of 14 residues. The V end lost 2 bases, the J end lost 0 bases, and 8 bases lay between the germline ends. CDR3 protein: CASSLYSSSYEQYF. The CDR3 nucleotides read TGTGCCAGCAGCTTATACAGTAGCTCCTACGAGCAGTACTTC.

DNA of the CDR3: TGTGCCAGCTCACGGACAGACGCAAACACTGAAGCTTTCTTT. As protein: CASSRTDANTEAFF. The rearrangement joins TRBV18 to TRBJ1-1, with D possibly matching TRBD1 (6 bases). The germline V gene has CDR1 KGHSH and CDR2 LQKENI. The CDR3 extends over 14 amino acids. V shed 4 bases and J shed 2 bases, with 11 bases lying between them.

The chain employs TRBV19 and TRBJ1-3, with 9 bases identical to TRBD1. V shed 10 bases and J 4 bases; nucleotides not matched to a gene: 23. Germline-derived CDR1 and CDR2 are LNHDA and SQIVND (reference sequence). The CDR3 loop spans 19 amino acids. The CDR3 protein is CATIQDRGGEGFSGNTIYF. CDR3 nucleotide sequence: TGTGCCACCATCCAGGACAGGGGAGGAGAGGGGTTCTCAGGAAACACCATATATTTT.